The TCR beta chain described here comes from a study of CD8 T cells in ankylosing spondylitis. There are many counts of this clonotype. Its matching antigen is unknown. Study results and caveats: Both synovial fluid and blood in reactive arthritis had previously been reported to carry some motif variants.

MiXCR, run by TCRdb on the 5' RACE reads, gives a single entry per CDR3 protein. The repertoire holds 150,000 or so distinct CDR3 sequences, 9.5% to 13% seen once, with almost 30% in the top ten. The CDR3 is 18 amino acids. Trimming cost V 5 bases and J 0 bases, with 20 bases left between them. Germline assignment: CDR1 MNHEY and CDR2 SMNVEV (reference sequence). The sample comprised blood, either unsorted or a sorted T cell fraction (not recorded which). This chain joins TRBV27 and TRBJ2-1; tentative D call: TRBD2 (5 bases). This sequence was found in a male donor with ankylosing spondylitis or in good health (not recorded which). The CDR3 nucleotides read TGTGCCAGCAGTCCCCGGGGTAGCTCCCGGAGCTCCTACAATGAGCAGTTCTTC. Its protein is CASSPRGSSRSSYNEQFF.